This section outlines one TCR beta chain sequence together with its context. Looked up from germline, CDR1 is MNHEY and CDR2 is SVGEGT. V shed 6 bases and J 4 bases; nucleotides not matched to a gene: 6. The CDR3 has 14 residues. The data were taken from a study of blood T cell repertoires in COVID-19. Looking at the study overall: The cDNA or gDNA used as material had been derived from T cells, B-cell-depleted T cells, or PBMCs.

Here immunoSEQ multiplex PCR was the method, and the copy in TCRdb shows in-frame clones only, minus some. The table records about 250,000 clones, around 90% of them present only once. The TCR comes from a man in his late teens or twenties with active or convalescent COVID-19. This chain joins TRBV6-2 or TRBV6-3 and TRBJ1-2, with 9 bases that match TRBD1. The specimen sequenced was peripheral blood. In DNA, the CDR3 is TGTGCCAGCAGCCACACAGGGGGCCTCTATGGCTACACCTTC. It encodes CASSHTGGLYGYTF.